This T cell receptor (beta chain) was captured in a study of T cells in Graves' hyperthyroidism and ophthalmopathy (dated by TCRdb to the late 2010s). Regarding the research as a whole: Peripheral blood samples were taken at initial diagnosis, before any treatment was given. The roughly 90 discovery patients were divided at random into training and test sets in a 7:3 ratio. After sampling, hyperthyroidism patients received methimazole starting at 30 mg daily, and ophthalmopathy patients received high-dose intravenous methylprednisolone. The paper describes TCR Vbeta CDR3 sequencing of about 140 peripheral blood samples, made up of about 41 ophthalmopathy patients, some 76 hyperthyroidism patients and some 17 progressor patients. A discovery cohort of about a hundred patients, roughly 43 with Graves' ophthalmopathy and under 60 with stable Graves' hyperthyroidism, was used to find distinguishing TCR V-J signatures. Prospective prediction of ophthalmopathy was tested in an independent validation cohort of 18 to 20 hyperthyroidism patients and 17 patients who later progressed to ophthalmopathy. In addition, the study compared T-cell repertoires in thyroid tissue and in blood from about 6 Graves' hyperthyroidism patients. General findings and caveats noted by the study authors: A model built on a 13 V-J signature distinguished ophthalmopathy from stable hyperthyroidism, reaching around 88% sensitivity and around 81% specificity in cross-validation and 80%/75% in testing. Sample size was not statistically predetermined, and blinding of investigators to group allocation was not performed. In validation, progression to ophthalmopathy was predicted by the model with roughly 69% sensitivity and under 85% specificity, a median of roughly 6 months before onset. Most expanded thyroid clonotypes (frequency above 0.001) were also detected in blood, a finding suggesting that blood repertoires may reflect thyroid immune responses.

A patient counted as having stable Graves' hyperthyroidism if no progression to ophthalmopathy occurred over 18 months of follow-up. Hyperthyroidism patients were newly diagnosed, had a disease duration of under 2 months, and were aged 18 to 65 years. Patients with uncontrolled infections, other autoimmune diseases, pregnancy or lactation were excluded. Diagnoses were established on the basis of clinical symptoms, serum thyroxine and TRAb, thyroid ultrasound, and orbital computed tomography. PBMCs were isolated from 8 to 10 ml of fresh peripheral blood by Ficoll-Paque density gradient centrifugation. Trizol reagent was used to extract total RNA, and RNA quality was then checked on an Agilent 2100 Bioanalyzer. The germline V gene gives CDR1 as SGDLS and CDR2 as YYNGEE. V is pared back by 7 bases and J by 7 bases, with 15 bases lying between the germline termini. Including cysteine and phenylalanine, the CDR3 has 14 amino acids. The CDR3 DNA has 42 bases and is translated from base 1.

A note on this clonotype: The target of this receptor is not known. A much larger clone is a single base away; this may be a read error.

The TCR beta CDR3 regions were amplified from RNA transcripts. The first round of RT-PCR for the TCR CDR3 was performed with the HTBI primer set and the Qiagen OneStep RT-PCR kit. The libraries were constructed in a second round of multiplex PCR and then size-selected and purified. Paired-end sequencing of the libraries was performed with 100 bp reads on an Illumina HiSeq2000. Processing in the source paper ran as follows. SOAPnuke was used to process the raw data, removing reads that contained adapters or uncalled bases, had a mean Phred below 15, or lacked an exact match to the constant primer or identifier. COPE v1.2.5 was used to merge the high-quality paired reads, and each unique nucleotide sequence was defined as a clonotype. MiTCR v1.1 was used to align the clonotypes against IMGT TRBV, TRBD and TRBJ reference segments. The analysis was restricted to V-J combinations with a frequency above 0.0001, which together covered 98% to 99.2% of the repertoires. The TCS score was defined as the ratio of F50 (clonal expansion) to E x V (chaos), calculated using BLOSUM62-based TCRdist between CDR3 peptides within each V-J. Welch's t-statistics and random forest reduced fewer than 550 V-J features to fewer than 15, which were used in a naive Bayes classifier (R e1071). The similarity between thyroid and blood repertoires was quantified using the Morisita-Horn index. TCRdb applied fastp at Q25 and MiXCR to the public reads, then kept only in-frame beta chains. Rows matching on CDR3 protein sequence are summarized as one entry with the most common DNA and genes. TCRdb, not the authors, supplied the V and J calls. Across this sample there are nearly 750,000 distinct CDR3 sequences, with over 35% seen only once. The ten largest clones take up around 32% of the sample.

The origin of this receptor is a woman aged 40 to 55 with Graves' hyperthyroidism. Recombination linked TRBV9 to TRBJ1-6; no D gene call is confident. Sequenced material: blood. The nucleotide sequence is given as TGTGCCAGCGGCGCGGTGGTAGGCAATTCACCCCTCCACTTT. It translates to CASGAVVGNSPLHF.